This is a list of T cell receptor beta chains from one sample in a study of regulatory T cells in long-lasting Graves disease. From the multiplex PCR reads, TCRdb called clonotypes with MiXCR, one entry per CDR3 protein. The repertoire holds a few hundred thousand distinct CDR3 sequences, with about 20% as singletons. Here the sequenced sample was peripheral blood mononuclear cells (PBMCs), taken when the disease was refractory, from a patient treated with antithyroid drugs. These receptors were collected from a female donor with Graves disease. The CDR3 runs from the conserved cysteine through the conserved F or W. Fields, in order: clone size, J gene, V gene, D gene, CDR3 protein, CDR3 DNA. D genes are given only for firm matches. The listing skips clone size in some rows; elsewhere it reads once, few, many or a size class.

>few|TRBJ1-1|TRBV15|NA
CATSIGSRGTEAFF
TGTGCCACCAGCATAGGGTCCAGGGGCACTGAAGCTTTCTTT
>few|TRBJ2-7|TRBV28|TRBD2
CASSLMRGGSYEQYF
TGTGCCAGCAGTTTAATGCGGGGAGGGTCCTACGAGCAGTACTTC
>NA|TRBJ1-2|TRBV9|NA
CASSVLREGSGYTF
TGTGCCAGCAGCGTCCTCCGCGAGGGATCGGGCTACACCTTC
>many|TRBJ1-1|TRBV12-3/TRBV12-4|NA
CASSHTAQANTEAFF
TGTGCCAGCAGTCACACGGCCCAGGCGAACACTGAAGCTTTCTTT
>few|TRBJ2-5|TRBV7-2|TRBD2
CASSLGTSGGAIETQYF
TGTGCCAGCAGCCTTGGGACTAGCGGGGGGGCAATAGAGACCCAGTACTTC
>many|TRBJ1-1|TRBV7-6|NA
CASRANVDTEAFF
TGTGCCAGCAGGGCCAACGTGGACACTGAAGCTTTCTTT
>few|TRBJ1-1|TRBV6-2/TRBV6-3|NA
CASSYFRNDEAFF
TGTGCCAGCAGTTACTTCAGAAATGATGAAGCTTTCTTT
>many|TRBJ2-1|TRBV28|NA
CASSLGLLSFQFIYNEQFF
TGTGCCAGCAGTTTAGGCCTTCTATCCTTCCAGTTTATCTACAATGAGCAGTTCTTC
>NA|TRBJ2-7|TRBV5-4|TRBD1
CASSPDPGTGTYEQYF
TGTGCCAGCAGCCCCGACCCCGGGACAGGTACCTACGAGCAGTACTTC
>few|TRBJ1-2|TRBV6-5|NA
CASSYSPPANYGYTF
TGTGCCAGCAGTTACTCACCGCCAGCTAACTATGGCTACACCTTC
>NA|TRBJ2-7|TRBV20-1|TRBD1
CSAIGEGAHEQYF
TGCAGTGCTATTGGCGAGGGGGCCCACGAGCAGTACTTC
>NA|TRBJ1-5|TRBV19|NA
CASSETGRASNQPQHF
TGTGCCAGTAGCGAAACAGGGAGAGCATCCAATCAGCCCCAGCATTTT
>few|TRBJ1-2|TRBV4-1|NA
CASSLQGSDYGYTF
TGCGCCAGCAGCCTCCAGGGGAGCGACTATGGCTACACCTTC
>NA|TRBJ1-5|TRBV30|NA
CAWTKKGGNQPQHF
TGTGCCTGGACCAAAAAGGGAGGGAATCAGCCCCAGCATTTT
>many|TRBJ1-1|TRBV6-1|TRBD1
CASRTGQGGGPEAFF
TGTGCCAGCAGAACCGGACAGGGCGGGGGGCCTGAAGCTTTCTTT
>few|TRBJ2-2|TRBV12-5|NA
CASGLADKAELLFF
TGTGCTAGTGGTTTGGCGGACAAGGCCGAGCTGCTGTTTTTT
>many|TRBJ1-3|TRBV28|TRBD1
CASSYRGRGLIGNTIYF
TGTGCCAGTAGCTACAGGGGCCGTGGTTTAATTGGAAACACCATATATTTT
>NA|TRBJ1-3|TRBV5-1|TRBD1
CASSLVSQGATENTIYF
TGCGCCAGCAGCTTAGTCTCTCAGGGGGCAACTGAAAACACCATATATTTT
>many|TRBJ1-2|TRBV2|TRBD1
CASSESGTTGGIGYTF
TGTGCCAGCAGTGAATCTGGGACGACAGGGGGCATTGGCTACACCTTC
>NA|TRBJ1-5|TRBV6-5|NA
CASSYLGGSNQPQHF
TGTGCCAGCAGTTACCTTGGGGGAAGCAATCAGCCCCAGCATTTT
>once|TRBJ2-1|TRBV7-3|TRBD2
CASSSTSAIPYNEQFF
TGTGCCAGCAGCTCCACTAGCGCGATCCCCTACAATGAGCAGTTCTTC
>many|TRBJ2-5|TRBV20-1|TRBD2
CSAPFVAGGWETQYF
TGCAGTGCTCCATTTGTAGCGGGAGGTTGGGAGACCCAGTACTTC
>many|TRBJ1-1|TRBV10-3|NA
CAIRENTEAFF
TGTGCCATCCGAGAGAACACTGAAGCTTTCTTT